These 30 T cell receptor beta chains share one sample of origin, sequenced in a study of Ad26.COV2.S vaccination and SARS-CoV-2 variants. Generated by immunoSEQ multiplex PCR, the TCRdb table keeps only in-frame clones and is missing some. The sample carries roughly 420,000 clones, 89% recorded once. Specified treatment: 15 to 20 received Ad26.COV2.S at low or high dose, single or two shots; 5 received placebo; per-sample allocation not given. Day 63 following the first vaccine or placebo injection was when the samples were taken. The sample here was peripheral blood, taken in a trial of Ad26.COV2.S vaccine versus placebo. The source of these receptors is a person aged 18 to 59 who received the Ad26.COV2.S COVID-19 vaccine or a placebo.

This chain joins TRBV3-1 (or the pseudogene TRBV3-2) and TRBJ2-7; the D gene could be TRBD1 or TRBD2 (6 bases each). The V end was cut by 0 bases, the J end by 2 bases, with 32 bases between. CDR3 length: 22 amino acids. Germline loops: CDR1 LGHDT, CDR2 YNNKEL (reference sequence). The CDR3 protein is CASSQDHHPTGEGGFSPYEQYV. In DNA, the CDR3 is TGTGCCAGCAGCCAAGACCACCACCCGACAGGCGAGGGGGGCTTCAGCCCCTACGAGCAGTACGTC.

Remarks on this clone: Other DNA sequences from this sample encode an identical CDR3 as well. The rearrangement links TRBV5-6 to TRBJ1-3, with D hard to call. The CDR3 contains 14 residues. V was pared by 0 bases and J by 0 bases, with 4 bases between. Per the germline V gene, CDR1 is SGHDT and CDR2 is YYEEEE. CDR3 sequence (DNA): TGTGCCAGCAGCTTGGGGGGCTCTGGAAACACCATATATTTT. Its protein product is CASSLGGSGNTIYF.

This sequence joins TRBV30 and TRBJ2-1, with D perhaps matching TRBD1 (6 bases). V lost 0 bases and J 10 bases, leaving 10 bases between the germline ends. CDR3 length: 12 residues. Germline V gene sequence: CDR1 GTSNPN, CDR2 SVGIG (reference sequence). The CDR3 DNA sequence: TGTGCCTGGAGTGTACAGGGTAACGAGCAGTTCTTC. This sequence encodes CAWSVQGNEQFF.

The chain has TRBV6-2 or TRBV6-3 and TRBJ2-1, with 7 bases aligning to TRBD1. The CDR3 sequence is 14 residues long. The trim removed 5 bases at V and 12 bases at J, leaving 13 bases unmatched. In germline, CDR1 is MNHEY, CDR2 SVGEGT. The CDR3 DNA reads as TGTGCCAGCAGTACCCCGACAGGGTACAGAGGGCAGTTCTTC. Its translation: CASSTPTGYRGQFF.

V gene TRBV30 combines with J gene TRBJ1-5, with 9 bases that match TRBD1. CDR3 length: 14 residues. V lost 4 bases, J lost 7 bases, and 8 bases stayed unmatched. Germline CDR1 GTSNPN, CDR2 SVGIG (reference sequence). This CDR3 is CAWTEGQGMQPQHF. CDR3 nucleotides: TGTGCCTGGACTGAGGGACAGGGTATGCAGCCCCAGCATTTT.

The chain combines TRBV20-1 with TRBJ2-7; D is unresolved. V was pared by 4 bases and J by 9 bases, with 13 bases between. CDR1 DFQATT and CDR2 SNEGSKA come from the germline V gene (reference sequence). The CDR3 runs to 11 residues. CDR3 nucleotides: TGCAGTGCTAAAACATACAGTGCGCAGTACTTC. Its protein product is CSAKTYSAQYF.

The CDR3 sequence: CASSISGTGAPGELFF. CDR3 coding DNA: TGCGCCAGCAGCATATCCGGGACAGGGGCTCCCGGGGAGCTGTTTTTT. The chain links TRBV5-1 to TRBJ2-2, with TRBD1 identical over 10 bases. CDR1 is SGHRS, CDR2 YFSETQ, per germline. The length of the CDR3 is 16 residues. With 4 bases clipped from V and 6 bases from J, the junction kept 9 bases outside the gene matches.

J is TRBJ1-1 and V is TRBV6-5; 8 bases line up with TRBD1. This CDR3 spans 15 amino acids. Germline CDR1 is MNHEY and CDR2 is SVGAGI. J lost 4 bases, V lost 6 bases, and 10 bases had no gene match. CDR3 DNA: TGTGCCAGCAGCCTGGACAGGGAGGTCGGCACTGAAGCTTTCTTT. It translates to CASSLDREVGTEAFF.

This rearrangement joins TRBV7-2 to TRBJ1-3; tentative D call: TRBD1 (5 bases). V lost 0 bases, J lost 0 bases, and 6 bases lay in between. The germline gives CDR1 SGHTA, CDR2 FQGNSA. The CDR3 has 15 amino acids. The CDR3 DNA reads as TGTGCCAGCAGCTTAGCGGGACCCTCTGGAAACACCATATATTTT. This gives the protein CASSLAGPSGNTIYF.

The chain links TRBV4-1 to TRBJ2-7; TRBD1 matches at 7 bases. The J segment lost 1 base and the V segment lost 0 bases, leaving 3 bases of the junction unmatched. Per germline, CDR1 MGHRA and CDR2 YSYEKL. The CDR3 contains 15 residues. The CDR3 sequence is CASSQDWDSSYEQYV. The CDR3 coding sequence is TGCGCCAGCAGCCAAGATTGGGACAGTTCCTACGAGCAGTACGTC.

This clone was found once. The rearrangement joins TRBV6-6 to TRBJ2-7; D is ambiguous. Germline values: CDR1 MNHNY, CDR2 SVGAGI (reference sequence). V lost 6 bases to trimming and J lost 3 bases, with 9 bases between them. The CDR3 sequence is 12 residues long. The CDR3: CASSATSYEQYV. The CDR3 DNA follows: TGTGCCAGCAGCGCAACGAGCTACGAGCAGTACGTC.

The J gene is TRBJ2-5, the V gene TRBV7-9; D perhaps matches TRBD2 (8 bases). V lost 5 bases and J 9 bases, leaving 16 bases between the germline ends. Germline CDR1 SEHNR, CDR2 FQNEAQ (reference sequence). There are 13 residues in the CDR3. CDR3 sequence: CASSPGQRGPQYF. The CDR3 bases are TGTGCCAGCAGCCCGGGACAGCGGGGGCCCCAGTACTTC.

This chain uses TRBV19 with TRBJ1-2; TRBD1 is a possible D gene (6 bases). The V gene's germline CDR1 is LNHDA and CDR2 SQIVND (reference sequence). Trimming shortened V by 4 bases and J by 3 bases, and 18 bases separated the two germline ends. The CDR3 totals 16 residues. CDR3 coding DNA: TGTGCCAGTAGTAACCTTGGACAGAATGGTTACTATGGCTACACCTTC. It encodes CASSNLGQNGYYGYTF.

This rearrangement joins TRBV7-2 to TRBJ2-7; 13 bases fit TRBD2. J lost 2 bases, V lost 5 bases, and 3 bases had no gene match. The germline CDR1 and CDR2 sequences are SGHTA and FQGNSA. This CDR3 is 15 amino acids long. The DNA for the CDR3 is TGTGCCAGCAGCATGGGACTAGCGGGGACCTACGAGCAGTACGTC. Translating it yields CASSMGLAGTYEQYV.

The chain is built from TRBV5-1 and TRBJ1-2; D unclear. The CDR3 covers 14 residues. Germline CDR1 and CDR2: SGHRS and YFSETQ. The V and J ends lost 1 base and 0 bases respectively, with 7 bases between them. The CDR3 sequence is CASSLTEANYGYTF. Written as DNA, the CDR3 is TGCGCCAGCAGCTTGACGGAAGCTAACTATGGCTACACCTTC.

The chain links TRBV18 to TRBJ1-6; D ambiguous. Germline V lookup: CDR1 KGHSH, CDR2 LQKENI. The CDR3 is made up of 14 amino acids. V lost 4 bases and J 8 bases, leaving 12 bases between the germline ends. The CDR3 DNA reads TGTGCCAGCTCACGGGTAAATGTCGATTCACCCCTCCACTTT. It encodes CASSRVNVDSPLHF.

This chain uses TRBV27 with TRBJ2-1; either TRBD1 or TRBD2 may fit D (5 bases each). Looked up from germline, CDR1 is MNHEY and CDR2 is SMNVEV (reference sequence). The CDR3 extends over 16 amino acids. Trimming cost V 1 base and J 6 bases, with 16 bases left between them. This CDR3 is CASSLLLQGVSNEQFF. CDR3 DNA sequence: TGTGCCAGCAGTTTATTGCTCCAGGGAGTGAGCAATGAGCAGTTCTTC.

The rearrangement uses TRBV6-2 or TRBV6-3 and TRBJ2-1; D remains unclear. There are 12 residues in the CDR3. The germline V gene encodes CDR1 MNHEY and CDR2 SVGEGT. The V end lost 4 bases, the J end lost 5 bases, and 6 bases lay between the germline ends. The CDR3: CASSFIHNEQFF. In nucleotides, the CDR3 is TGTGCCAGCAGTTTCATACACAATGAGCAGTTCTTC.

The chain uses TRBV5-6 and TRBJ2-7; 9 bases fit TRBD1. This CDR3 is 14 amino acids long. J gave up 4 bases and V 5 bases, and 7 bases lay outside the gene matches. Germline V gene lookup returns CDR1 SGHDT and CDR2 YYEEEE. The CDR3 loop is CASSLRDREYEQYF. As DNA, the CDR3 is TGTGCCAGCAGTCTCCGGGACAGGGAATACGAGCAGTACTTC.

V is TRBV4-3 and J is TRBJ1-6, with TRBD1 as a possible D gene (5 bases). The CDR3 is made up of 16 amino acids. Germline lookup yields CDR1 LGHNA and CDR2 YSLEER. V was trimmed by 0 bases and J by 5 bases, leaving 11 bases between them. The CDR3 nucleotides read TGCGCCAGCAGCCAAGAACGACAGACTAATAATTCACCCCTCCACTTT. Translating it yields CASSQERQTNNSPLHF.

This clone was seen just once. V is TRBV5-5 and J is TRBJ2-2; perhaps D is TRBD1 or TRBD2 (5 bases each). CDR1 and CDR2 from the germline V gene are SGHKS and YYEKEE (reference sequence). This CDR3 region has 13 residues. Between the trimmed V and J ends, which lost 1 base and 7 bases, there was a span of 8 bases. The CDR3 spells CASSLRDVGELFF. The DNA of the CDR3 is TGTGCCAGCAGCTTGCGGGACGTCGGGGAGCTGTTTTTT.

The chain employs TRBV5-1 and TRBJ1-6; D is unresolved. Germline assignment: CDR1 SGHRS and CDR2 YFSETQ. This CDR3 contains 15 residues. V was trimmed by 4 bases and J by 8 bases, leaving 16 bases between them. CDR3 sequence reads: CASSEQDQRDSPLHF. CDR3 DNA: TGCGCCAGCAGCGAACAAGACCAGAGAGATTCACCCCTCCACTTT.

CDR3 in amino acids: CASSLEGLAGVGSKNIQYF. CDR3 bases: TGTGCCAGCAGCTTGGAAGGACTAGCGGGGGTTGGGAGCAAAAACATTCAGTACTTC. The J gene is TRBJ2-4, the V gene TRBV5-4; 13 bases are shared with TRBD2. Looked up from germline, CDR1 is SGHNT and CDR2 is YYREEE (reference sequence). Trimming removed 0 bases from V and 3 bases from J; junction bases left unmatched: 9. The CDR3 loop spans 19 amino acids.

This rearrangement joins TRBV2 to TRBJ2-2; the D call may be TRBD1 or TRBD2 (6 bases each). The CDR3 has 16 amino acids. Trimming cost V 7 bases and J 2 bases, with 17 bases left between them. In germline, CDR1 is SNHLY, CDR2 FYNNEI. The CDR3 DNA reads as TGTGCCAGCATCAAGGGGGGCGGCTCTAACACCGGGGAGCTGTTTTTT. It is translated as CASIKGGGSNTGELFF.

This clone was seen only a few times. The V call is TRBV7-2, the J call TRBJ2-1, with D unresolved. Deletions cut 0 bases from V and 9 bases from J, with 15 bases between. The germline gives CDR1 SGHTA, CDR2 FQGNSA. The CDR3 is made up of 15 amino acids. CDR3 DNA sequence: TGTGCCAGCAGCTTAGCAGGACGCGGTAGGATTGAGCAGTTCTTC. Encoded protein: CASSLAGRGRIEQFF.

This clone was recorded once. The V gene is TRBV4-1, the J gene TRBJ2-5; a weak D match, TRBD1 (6 bases). V lost 2 bases and J 5 bases, leaving 24 bases between the germline ends. The CDR3 is made up of 18 amino acids. Germline values: CDR1 MGHRA, CDR2 YSYEKL. The CDR3 DNA follows: TGCGCCAGCAGCCAACACCCAGGAAGACAGGCTAGCATTGAGACCCAGTACTTC. This sequence encodes CASSQHPGRQASIETQYF.

The chain carries TRBV19 and TRBJ1-5, with D hard to call. The germline gives CDR1 LNHDA, CDR2 SQIVND (reference sequence). This CDR3 region has 16 residues. The V end lost 1 base, the J end lost 0 bases, and 10 bases lay between the germline ends. CDR3 nucleotides: TGTGCCAGTAGTATAGTGTGGCAGAATAGCAATCAGCCCCAGCATTTT. The encoded protein is CASSIVWQNSNQPQHF.

J is TRBJ2-1 and V is TRBV2; 11 bases match TRBD2. The ends lost 6 bases at V and 2 bases at J; junction bases unmatched: 6. Germline V gene sequence: CDR1 SNHLY, CDR2 FYNNEI. The CDR3 extends over 16 amino acids. The CDR3 DNA reads as TGTGCCAGCAGGGACCCGGGACTAGCGGCCTACAATGAGCAGTTCTTC. Protein sequence: CASRDPGLAAYNEQFF.

The chain joins TRBV4-1 to TRBJ1-4; D unresolved. The CDR3 runs to 15 residues. Trimming left V 4 bases short and J 5 bases short, with 14 bases between. The V gene's germline CDR1 is MGHRA and CDR2 YSYEKL. DNA for the CDR3: TGCGCCAGCAGCCTCCGAGGGAGTGGGAATGAAAAACTGTTTTTT. Translation: CASSLRGSGNEKLFF.

This clone was picked up a small number of times. This chain joins TRBV6-5 and TRBJ1-2; TRBD1 is a possible D gene (5 bases). Trimming pared 2 bases from V and 4 bases from J, leaving 17 bases between. Germline values: CDR1 MNHEY, CDR2 SVGAGI. The CDR3 spans 16 residues. The CDR3 loop is CASSYRQFSAGYGYTF. CDR3 sequence (DNA): TGTGCCAGCAGTTACCGACAGTTCTCGGCGGGCTATGGCTACACCTTC.